This T cell receptor beta chain was sequenced during a study of neurological immune-mediated disorders. This clonotype was observed many times. The antigen is unknown. Germline assignment: CDR1 MNHEY and CDR2 SVGAGI. The CDR3 has 15 residues. V lost 0 bases, J lost 5 bases, and 13 bases lay in between. Over 160 million TCR-beta sequences from 15-18 subjects were obtained in each sequencing run. MiXCR was run by TCRdb on the 5' RACE reads, yielding one entry per CDR3 protein. The sample lists 39,000 or so distinct CDR3 sequences; roughly 2.5% were seen once. General study results and limits: The multiple sclerosis repertoire cluster showed no association with any clinical or MRI feature. The authors stated that larger cohorts are needed. The repertoires of 18 of 34 multiple sclerosis patients were placed by phylogenetic grouping in a single related-CDR3 cluster, which may be a signature.

V and J are TRBV6-5 and TRBJ2-5; no definite D call. The clonotype was recovered from a young man with multiple sclerosis. Sequencing was performed on PBMCs. The CDR3 protein is CASSYSRASGETQYF. The CDR3, as DNA: TGTGCCAGCAGTTACTCAAGGGCCTCCGGGGAGACCCAGTACTTC.